This passage covers 14 T cell receptor beta chains from one sample sequenced in a study of cytomegalovirus exposure and HLA in healthy donors. PCR employed 60 Vbeta and 13 Jbeta primers. TCRdb's table, derived via immunoSEQ multiplex PCR, lists solely in-frame clones and lacks some. This table lists some 140,000 clones. Input material: PBMCs. The receptors here all came from a woman aged 55-75 years in good health and CMV-seronegative.

J is TRBJ2-2 and V is TRBV5-1; D is undetermined. The CDR3 contains 13 residues. V was trimmed by 3 bases and J by 2 bases, leaving 5 bases between them. Germline lookup yields CDR1 SGHRS and CDR2 YFSETQ. Written as DNA, the CDR3 is TGCGCCAGCAGCTCAATCAACACCGGGGAGCTGTTTTTT. Translating gives CASSSINTGELFF.

This chain uses TRBV13 with TRBJ2-3, with 11 bases fitting TRBD1. The CDR3 runs 15 residues. Germline lookup yields CDR1 PRHDT and CDR2 FYEKMQ (reference sequence). V lost 4 bases, J lost 3 bases, and 3 bases stayed unmatched. The CDR3 DNA follows: TGTGCCAGCAGCTCCGGGACAGGGGGGACAGATACGCAGTATTTT. Translated, it gives CASSSGTGGTDTQYF.

V gene TRBV14 combines with J gene TRBJ2-7; D is possibly TRBD1 (6 bases). The CDR3 is 13 residues long. Trimming cost V 4 bases and J 3 bases, with 10 bases left between them. Germline CDR1 is SGHDN and CDR2 is FVKESK. CDR3 in amino acids: CASSPQGRYEQYF. CDR3 bases: TGTGCCAGCAGCCCCCAGGGGCGCTACGAGCAGTACTTC.

The chain is built from TRBV15 and TRBJ1-3; the D is unclear. The CDR3 is 16 amino acids. The V and J ends lost 10 bases and 0 bases respectively, with 19 bases between them. Germline-derived CDR1 and CDR2 are LNHNV and YYDKDF (reference sequence). The CDR3 spells CAMGRRSLHSGNTIYF. The CDR3 DNA reads TGTGCCATGGGTCGTCGGAGTCTACACTCTGGAAACACCATATATTTT.

V usage is TRBV28 and J usage is TRBJ2-3; 9 bases map to TRBD1. The CDR3 has 16 amino acids. V lost 7 bases and J lost 2; bases outside the gene matches: 10. Germline V gene sequence: CDR1 MDHEN, CDR2 SYDVKM. CDR3 DNA sequence: TGTGCCAGCAACGCACAGGGGGCGGGTAACACAGATACGCAGTATTTT. It specifies CASNAQGAGNTDTQYF.

The CDR3 sequence is CARGGDRRDSPLHF. DNA for the CDR3: TGTGCCAGAGGAGGTGACAGGAGAGATTCACCCCTCCACTTT. The rearrangement links TRBV6-1 to TRBJ1-6; D is possibly TRBD1 (6 bases). The CDR3 runs to 14 residues. V lost 9 bases to trimming and J lost 8 bases, with 17 bases between them. The germline V gene has CDR1 MNHNS and CDR2 SASEGT.

The CDR3 DNA is TGTGCCAGCAGTACCCCAACTAGCGGGAGGGCCTACGAGCAGTACTTC. Translation: CASSTPTSGRAYEQYF. The gene calls are TRBV28 and TRBJ2-7; 13 bases line up with TRBD2. This CDR3 is 16 amino acids long. V lost 5 bases, J lost 2 bases, and 6 bases stayed unmatched. Germline CDR1 reads MDHEN; CDR2 reads SYDVKM.

The chain carries TRBV5-1 and TRBJ2-5; D remains unclear. The V end was cut by 0 bases, the J end by 5 bases, with 8 bases between. The CDR3 loop spans 13 amino acids. The germline V gene has CDR1 SGHRS and CDR2 YFSETQ. CDR3 in DNA: TGCGCCAGCAGCTTGGGGCGGTTGGAGACCCAGTACTTC. As protein: CASSLGRLETQYF.

This chain connects TRBV6-1 to TRBJ1-5, with 7 bases aligning to TRBD1. In germline, CDR1 is MNHNS, CDR2 SASEGT. The V segment lost 4 bases and the J segment 0 bases; nucleotides outside the gene matches: 18. There are 20 residues in the CDR3. CDR3 sequence: CASSAKGQLGGGYSNQPQHF. In nucleotides, the CDR3 is TGTGCCAGCAGTGCCAAGGGACAGCTAGGAGGTGGATATAGCAATCAGCCCCAGCATTTT.

The chain recombines TRBV6-5 with TRBJ2-5; perhaps TRBD2 as D (6 bases). V lost 3 bases and J lost 6, with 17 bases in between. The germline gives CDR1 MNHEY, CDR2 SVGAGI. CDR3 length equals 15 residues. The CDR3 here is CASSYFPGDLKTQYF. In DNA form, the CDR3 reads TGTGCCAGCAGTTATTTTCCGGGGGATCTGAAGACCCAGTACTTC.

The V call is TRBV5-1, the J call TRBJ1-2; D might be TRBD1 (6 bases). V shed 5 bases and J shed 2 bases, with 19 bases lying between them. Germline V gene sequence: CDR1 SGHRS, CDR2 YFSETQ. This CDR3 has 16 residues. The CDR3: CASSSWTGQPNYGYTF. The CDR3, as DNA: TGCGCCAGCAGTTCGTGGACGGGACAACCAAACTATGGCTACACCTTC.

The V call is TRBV5-1, the J call TRBJ2-3; 9 nucleotides agree with TRBD2. Unmatched junction bases numbered 6, after V lost 4 bases and J lost 6 bases. This CDR3 is built from 14 residues. Per the germline V gene, CDR1 is SGHRS and CDR2 is YFSETQ. For the CDR3, the DNA is TGCGCCAGCAGCGTAGCGGGAGAATGGGATACGCAGTATTTT. This gives the protein CASSVAGEWDTQYF.

This chain uses TRBV6-1 with TRBJ2-1; possible D gene TRBD2, 6 bases. Germline V lookup: CDR1 MNHNS, CDR2 SASEGT. The CDR3 runs to 15 residues. V was pared by 3 bases and J by 0 bases, with 9 bases between. The CDR3 loop reads CASSERGDSYNEQFF. DNA for the CDR3: TGTGCCAGCAGTGAGCGGGGCGACTCCTACAATGAGCAGTTCTTC.

This chain joins TRBV7-9 and TRBJ1-1; 8 bases line up with TRBD1. The germline gives CDR1 SEHNR, CDR2 FQNEAQ (reference sequence). The CDR3 has 15 amino acids. The junction had 6 bases not matched to a gene; V was cut back by 5 bases and J by 1 base. The CDR3 reads CASSPTGGSNTEAFF. CDR3 DNA: TGTGCCAGCAGCCCCACAGGGGGATCGAACACTGAAGCTTTCTTT.